Included here is one T cell receptor (beta chain) sequence, with context. The antigen remains unidentified. V lost 6 bases, J lost 11 bases, and 14 bases lay in between. CDR3 length equals 12 residues. Germline-derived CDR1 and CDR2 are MNHEY and SVGAGI. These data originate in a study of vaccination effects on CD4 cells after COVID-19. The protocol was immunoSEQ multiplex PCR, while the TCRdb copy is restricted to in-frame clones and leaves out a portion. The sample carries fewer than 40,000 clones, around four fifths recorded once. Pools of viral peptides were used by the ViraFEST assay to expand antigen-specific CD4+ T cells ahead of sequencing. Researchers isolated CD4+ T cells once roughly nine days of culture had elapsed. Each person got two doses of an mRNA SARS-CoV-2 vaccine, BNT162b2 or mRNA-1273. Testing of the vaccine recipients showed negative nucleocapsid antibodies and no prior SARS-CoV-2 infection. Over 1.5 million PBMC per well were cultured with around 10 IU/ml IL-2 and about 10 ug/ml peptides.

The source is a human donor who received a COVID-19 vaccine. Some clones in this sample may be carry-over from other donors' samples. This chain joins TRBV6-5 and TRBJ1-5; D is unresolved. Sequenced material: CD4+ T cells from PBMCs cultured with HCoV-NL63 spike peptides, taken after COVID-19 vaccination. As DNA, the CDR3 is TGTGCCAGCAGCACCATTGGCGCAGCCCAGCATTTT. Translated, it gives CASSTIGAAQHF.